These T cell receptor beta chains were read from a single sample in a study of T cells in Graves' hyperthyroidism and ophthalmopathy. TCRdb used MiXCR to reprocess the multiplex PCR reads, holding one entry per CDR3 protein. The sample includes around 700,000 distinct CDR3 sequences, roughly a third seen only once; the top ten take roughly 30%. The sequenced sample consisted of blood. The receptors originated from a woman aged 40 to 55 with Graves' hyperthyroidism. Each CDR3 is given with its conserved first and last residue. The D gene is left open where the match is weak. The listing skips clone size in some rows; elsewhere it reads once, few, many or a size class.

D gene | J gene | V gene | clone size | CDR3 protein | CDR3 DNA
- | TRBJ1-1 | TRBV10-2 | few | CASTLGRLNTEAFF | TGTGCCAGCACCCTCGGGCGGTTGAACACTGAAGCTTTCTTT
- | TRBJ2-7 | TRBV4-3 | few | CASSQEGGQTYEQYF | TGCGCCAGCAGCCAAGAGGGGGGACAGACCTACGAGCAGTACTTC
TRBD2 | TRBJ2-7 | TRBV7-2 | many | CASSFAGLAGVYEQYF | TGTGCCAGCAGCTTCGCAGGACTAGCGGGAGTATATGAGCAGTACTTC
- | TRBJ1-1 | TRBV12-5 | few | CASGLMQRPNTEAFF | TGTGCTAGTGGCTTGATGCAGCGGCCGAACACTGAAGCTTTCTTT
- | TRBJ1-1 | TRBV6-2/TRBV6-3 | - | CASSYNGEAFF | TGTGCCAGCAGTTACAACGGCGAAGCTTTCTTT
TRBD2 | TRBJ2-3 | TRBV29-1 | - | CSVGAGGTDTQYF | TGCAGCGTTGGGGCGGGGGGCACAGATACGCAGTATTTT
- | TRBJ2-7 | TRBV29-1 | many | CSVPGGLSYEQYF | TGCAGCGTCCCTGGCGGGTTATCCTACGAGCAGTACTTC
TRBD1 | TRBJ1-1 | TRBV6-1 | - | CASSENRDRGRTEAFF | TGTGCCAGCAGTGAAAATCGTGACAGGGGGCGAACTGAAGCTTTCTTT
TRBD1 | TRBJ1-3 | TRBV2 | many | CASRGTGPPAGNTIYF | TGTGCCAGCAGGGGGACAGGCCCTCCGGCGGGAAACACCATATATTTT
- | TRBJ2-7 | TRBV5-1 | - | CASSSRVKQYF | TGCGCCAGCAGCTCCAGGGTTAAGCAGTACTTC
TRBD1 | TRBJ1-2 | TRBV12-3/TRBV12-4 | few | CASSFGTVIYGYTF | TGTGCCAGCAGTTTCGGGACAGTTATCTATGGCTACACCTTC
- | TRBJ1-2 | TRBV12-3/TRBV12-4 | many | CASSLERKGYTF | TGTGCCAGCAGTTTAGAACGGAAAGGCTACACCTTC
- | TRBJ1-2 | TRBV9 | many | CASSVGGLFGYTF | TGTGCCAGCAGCGTAGGGGGGTTGTTTGGCTACACCTTC
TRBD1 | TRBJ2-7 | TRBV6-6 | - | CASRGQTEYEQYF | TGTGCCAGCCGGGGACAGACAGAATACGAGCAGTACTTC
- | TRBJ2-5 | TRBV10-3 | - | CAISYETQYF | TGTGCCATCAGTTACGAGACCCAGTACTTC
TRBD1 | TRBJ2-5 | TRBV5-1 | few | CASSTQGTYQETQYF | TGCGCCAGCAGTACACAGGGGACGTACCAAGAGACCCAGTACTTC
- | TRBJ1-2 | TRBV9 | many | CASSVARQDNYGYTF | TGTGCCAGCAGCGTAGCTAGACAGGATAACTATGGCTACACCTTC
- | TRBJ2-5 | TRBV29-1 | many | CSVLTTQETQYF | TGCAGCGTTCTGACAACACAAGAGACCCAGTACTTC
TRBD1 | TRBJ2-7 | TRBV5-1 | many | CASSLGTGGTYEQYF | TGTGCCAGCAGCTTGGGGACAGGGGGTACGTACGAGCAGTACTTC
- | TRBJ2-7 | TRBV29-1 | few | CSVEQNSYEQYF | TGCAGCGTTGAGCAGAACTCCTACGAGCAGTACTTC
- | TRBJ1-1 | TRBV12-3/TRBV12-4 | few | CATTSRVNTEAFF | TGTGCCACCACTTCGAGGGTGAACACTGAAGCTTTCTTT